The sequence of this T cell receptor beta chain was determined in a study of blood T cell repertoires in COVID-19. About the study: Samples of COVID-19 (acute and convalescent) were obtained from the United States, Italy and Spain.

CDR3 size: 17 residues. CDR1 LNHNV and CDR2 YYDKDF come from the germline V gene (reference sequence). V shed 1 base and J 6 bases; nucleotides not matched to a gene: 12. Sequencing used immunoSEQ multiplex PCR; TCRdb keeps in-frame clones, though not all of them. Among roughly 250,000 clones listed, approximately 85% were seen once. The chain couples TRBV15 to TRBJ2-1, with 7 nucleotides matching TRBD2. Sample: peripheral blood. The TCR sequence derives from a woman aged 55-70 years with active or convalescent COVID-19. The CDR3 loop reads CATSRGGGIAGRNEQFF. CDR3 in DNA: TGTGCCACCAGCAGAGGGGGGGGTATAGCAGGCCGCAATGAGCAGTTCTTC.